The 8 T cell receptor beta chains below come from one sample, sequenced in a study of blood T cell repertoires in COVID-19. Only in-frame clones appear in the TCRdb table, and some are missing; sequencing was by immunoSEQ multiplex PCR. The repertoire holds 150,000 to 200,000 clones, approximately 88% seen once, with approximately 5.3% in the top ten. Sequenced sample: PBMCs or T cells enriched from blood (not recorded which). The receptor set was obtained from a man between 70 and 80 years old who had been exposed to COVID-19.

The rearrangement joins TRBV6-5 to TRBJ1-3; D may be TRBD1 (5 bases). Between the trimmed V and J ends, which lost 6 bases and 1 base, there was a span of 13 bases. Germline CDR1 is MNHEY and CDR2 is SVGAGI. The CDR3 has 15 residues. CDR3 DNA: TGTGCCAGCAGGGACACGGCGAAATCTGGAAACACCATATATTTT. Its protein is CASRDTAKSGNTIYF.

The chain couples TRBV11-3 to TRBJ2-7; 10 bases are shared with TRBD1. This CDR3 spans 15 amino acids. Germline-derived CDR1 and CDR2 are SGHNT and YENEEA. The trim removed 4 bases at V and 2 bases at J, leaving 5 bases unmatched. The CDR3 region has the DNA TGTGCCAGCAGCTCCGGCGGGACAGGGGCCTACGAGCAGTACTTC. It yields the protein CASSSGGTGAYEQYF.

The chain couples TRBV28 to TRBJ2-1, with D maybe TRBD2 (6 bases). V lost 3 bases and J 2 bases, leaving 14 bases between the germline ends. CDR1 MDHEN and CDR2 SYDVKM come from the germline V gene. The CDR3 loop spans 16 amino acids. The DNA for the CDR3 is TGTGCCAGCAGTTTTGACCGGGAGAAGCCCTACAATGAGCAGTTCTTC. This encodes CASSFDREKPYNEQFF.

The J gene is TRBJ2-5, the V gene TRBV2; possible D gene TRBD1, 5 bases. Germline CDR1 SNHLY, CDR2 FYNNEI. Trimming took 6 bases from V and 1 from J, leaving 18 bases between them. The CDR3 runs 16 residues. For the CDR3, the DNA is TGTGCCAGCAGCCCGAGGACACAAGCTATCCAAGAGACCCAGTACTTC. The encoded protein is CASSPRTQAIQETQYF.

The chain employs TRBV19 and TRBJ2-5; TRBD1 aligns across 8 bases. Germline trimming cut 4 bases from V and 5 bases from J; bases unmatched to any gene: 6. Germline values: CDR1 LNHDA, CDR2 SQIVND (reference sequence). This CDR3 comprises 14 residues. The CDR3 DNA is TGTGCCAGTAGTACGGCAGGGGGCTGGGAGACCCAGTACTTC. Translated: CASSTAGGWETQYF.

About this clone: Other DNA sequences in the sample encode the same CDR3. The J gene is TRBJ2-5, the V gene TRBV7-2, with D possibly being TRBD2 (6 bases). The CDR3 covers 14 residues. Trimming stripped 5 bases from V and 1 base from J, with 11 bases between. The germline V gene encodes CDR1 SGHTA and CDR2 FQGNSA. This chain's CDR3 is CASSLGGSQETQYF. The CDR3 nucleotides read TGTGCCAGCAGCCTGGGGGGAAGCCAAGAGACCCAGTACTTC.

DNA of the CDR3: TGTGCCAGCAGCTCCCGACAGGGAAATGGCTACACCTTC. Translation gives CASSSRQGNGYTF. The chain is built from TRBV7-3 and TRBJ1-2, with 7 bases lining up with TRBD1. Germline CDR1 is SGHTA and CDR2 is FQGTGA. The J segment lost 6 bases and the V segment lost 4 bases, leaving 5 bases of the junction unmatched. This CDR3 comprises 13 residues. The entire variable domain, with the rest obtained from reference TRBV7-3 and TRBJ1-2, is as follows: GAGVSQTPSNKVTEKGKYVELRCDPISGHTALYWYRQSLGQGPEFLIYFQGTGAADDSGLPNDRFFAVRPEGSVSTLKIQRTERGDSAVYLCASSSRQGNGYTFGSGTRLTVV.

The CDR3 protein is CASSLDWASNEKLFF. DNA of the CDR3: TGTGCCAGCAGTTTAGATTGGGCCAGTAATGAAAAACTGTTTTTT. This chain connects TRBV28 to TRBJ1-4; D remains ambiguous. The length of the CDR3 is 15 residues. CDR1 MDHEN and CDR2 SYDVKM come from the germline V gene. The V end lost 2 bases, the J end lost 4 bases, and 11 bases lay between the germline ends.